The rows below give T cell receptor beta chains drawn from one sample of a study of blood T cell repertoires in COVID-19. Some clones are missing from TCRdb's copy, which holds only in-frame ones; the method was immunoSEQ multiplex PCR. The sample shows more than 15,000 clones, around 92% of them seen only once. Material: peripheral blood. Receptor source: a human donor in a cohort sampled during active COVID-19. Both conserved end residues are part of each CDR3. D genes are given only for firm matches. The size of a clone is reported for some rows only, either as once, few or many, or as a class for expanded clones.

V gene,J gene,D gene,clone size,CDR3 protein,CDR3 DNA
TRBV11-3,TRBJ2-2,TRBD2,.,CASSEGLAGTGELFF,TGTGCCAGCAGCGAGGGACTAGCGGGCACCGGGGAGCTGTTTTTT
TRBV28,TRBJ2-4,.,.,CASSFGGPAKNIQYF,TGTGCCAGCAGTTTCGGAGGACCAGCCAAAAACATTCAGTACTTC
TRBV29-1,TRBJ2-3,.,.,CSIGGRAFTTDTQYF,TGCAGCATAGGGGGACGGGCGTTCACGACAGATACGCAGTATTTT
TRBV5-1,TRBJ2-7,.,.,CASSAGFYEQYF,TGCGCCAGCAGCGCCGGGTTTTACGAGCAGTACTTC
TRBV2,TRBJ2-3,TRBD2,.,CASSSGRAGDTQYF,TGTGCCAGCAGTAGCGGGAGGGCCGGAGATACGCAGTATTTT
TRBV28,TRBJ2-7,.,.,CASSLERRSSYEQYF,TGTGCCAGCAGCCTCGAGAGGCGGAGCTCCTACGAGCAGTACTTC
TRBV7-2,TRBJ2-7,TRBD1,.,CASSPFPGGYEQYF,TGTGCCAGCAGCCCGTTCCCAGGGGGCTACGAGCAGTACTTC
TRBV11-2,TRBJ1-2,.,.,CASSPRTEIYGYTF,TGTGCCAGCAGCCCAAGGACTGAGATCTATGGCTACACCTTC
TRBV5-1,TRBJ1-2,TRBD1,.,CASSPGQNNYGYTF,TGCGCCAGCAGCCCGGGACAGAATAACTATGGCTACACCTTC
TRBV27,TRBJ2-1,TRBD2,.,CASRSLAGVLWEQFF,TGTGCCAGCAGATCGCTAGCGGGAGTTCTATGGGAGCAGTTCTTC
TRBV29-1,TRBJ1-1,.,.,CSVSEQMNTEAFF,TGCAGCGTCTCCGAACAAATGAACACTGAAGCTTTCTTT
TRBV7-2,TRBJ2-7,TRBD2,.,CASSLGGSGGFYEQYF,TGTGCCAGCAGCCTAGGGGGTAGCGGGGGTTTCTACGAGCAGTACTTC
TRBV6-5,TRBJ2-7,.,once,CASIGLESSYEQYF,TGTGCCAGCATAGGACTCGAAAGCTCCTACGAGCAGTACTTC
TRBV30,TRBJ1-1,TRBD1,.,CAWNRDRGGDTEAFF,TGTGCCTGGAATCGGGACAGGGGAGGCGACACTGAAGCTTTCTTT
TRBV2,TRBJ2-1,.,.,CASSDGGNEQFF,TGTGCCAGCAGTGACGGCGGCAATGAGCAGTTCTTC
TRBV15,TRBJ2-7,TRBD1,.,CATSTWGTGTYEQYF,TGTGCCACCAGCACCTGGGGGACAGGTACCTACGAGCAGTACTTC
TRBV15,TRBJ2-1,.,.,CATGLSELYHEQFF,TGTGCCACTGGACTGTCGGAGCTTTACCATGAGCAGTTCTTC
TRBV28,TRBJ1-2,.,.,CASRPIIDSPTYGYTF,TGTGCCAGCAGACCAATCATAGACAGCCCAACCTATGGCTACACCTTC
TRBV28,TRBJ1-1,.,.,CASIQGGNTEAFF,TGTGCCAGCATTCAAGGGGGAAACACTGAAGCTTTCTTT
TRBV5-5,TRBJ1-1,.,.,CASSLVLGRGTEAFF,TGTGCCAGCAGCTTGGTCCTGGGGCGGGGCACTGAAGCTTTCTTT
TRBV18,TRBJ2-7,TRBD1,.,CASSPGDRGVYEQYF,TGTGCCAGCTCACCAGGGGACAGGGGCGTCTACGAGCAGTACTTC
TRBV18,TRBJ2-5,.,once,CASSPPTDLQETQYF,TGTGCCAGCTCACCACCTACAGACCTCCAAGAGACCCAGTACTTC
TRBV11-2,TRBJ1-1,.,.,CASSLIGTAEAFF,TGTGCCAGCAGCTTAATCGGTACTGCAGAAGCTTTCTTT
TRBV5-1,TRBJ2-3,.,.,CASGTGPTDTQYF,TGCGCCAGCGGAACAGGGCCTACAGATACGCAGTATTTT
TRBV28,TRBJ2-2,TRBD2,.,CASRSTPRLAGGNTGELFF,TGTGCCAGCAGATCAACACCGCGACTAGCGGGAGGGAACACCGGGGAGCTGTTTTTT
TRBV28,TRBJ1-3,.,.,CASSLPGGRRNTIYF,TGTGCCAGCAGTTTACCGGGGGGGCGCAGAAACACCATATATTTT
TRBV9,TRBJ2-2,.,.,CASSLTTQATGELFF,TGTGCCAGCAGCCTTACGACGCAGGCCACCGGGGAGCTGTTTTTT
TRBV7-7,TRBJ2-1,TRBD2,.,CASSLAGVKNEQFF,TGTGCTAGCAGCTTGGCGGGAGTAAAGAATGAGCAGTTCTTC
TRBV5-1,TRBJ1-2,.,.,CASSLGEQGYGYTF,TGCGCCAGCAGCTTGGGTGAACAGGGCTATGGCTACACCTTC
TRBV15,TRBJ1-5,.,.,CATSRGVGQPQHF,TGTGCCACCAGCAGAGGAGTTGGTCAGCCCCAGCATTTT
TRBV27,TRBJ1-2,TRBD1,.,CASSPLQGAGYGYTF,TGTGCCAGCAGTCCCCTACAGGGGGCAGGCTATGGCTACACCTTC
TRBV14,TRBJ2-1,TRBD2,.,CASSRYPSGSLYAPNEQFF,TGTGCCAGCAGCCGTTACCCTAGCGGGAGTTTATACGCCCCAAATGAGCAGTTCTTC
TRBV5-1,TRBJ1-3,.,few,CASSLSGEAGNTIYF,TGCGCCAGCAGCCTATCAGGGGAAGCTGGAAACACCATATATTTT
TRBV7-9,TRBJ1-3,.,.,CASSSRGGPGNTIYF,TGTGCCAGCAGTTCCCGAGGGGGTCCTGGAAACACCATATATTTT
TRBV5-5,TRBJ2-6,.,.,CASSPVGGVGSGANVLTF,TGTGCCAGCAGCCCGGTAGGGGGGGTAGGATCTGGGGCCAACGTCCTGACTTTC
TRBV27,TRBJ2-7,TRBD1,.,CASSLRTGGYEQYF,TGTGCCAGCAGTTTGCGGACAGGGGGCTACGAGCAGTACTTC
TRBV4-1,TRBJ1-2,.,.,CASSQDPGGQLGGYTF,TGCGCCAGCAGCCAAGATCCCGGGGGGCAGTTGGGTGGCTACACCTTC
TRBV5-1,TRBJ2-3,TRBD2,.,CASSLGEGMDTQYF,TGCGCCAGCAGCTTGGGGGAGGGTATGGATACGCAGTATTTT
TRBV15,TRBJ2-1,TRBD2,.,CATSEPLGLATYNEQFF,TGTGCCACCAGCGAACCCCTGGGACTAGCGACTTACAATGAGCAGTTCTTC
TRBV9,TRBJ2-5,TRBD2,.,CASSVGLLAGAQETQYF,TGTGCCAGCAGCGTAGGGTTGTTAGCGGGGGCCCAAGAGACCCAGTACTTC
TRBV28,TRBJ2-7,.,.,CASSGVGRSYEQYF,TGTGCCAGCAGTGGCGTTGGGCGCAGCTACGAGCAGTACTTC
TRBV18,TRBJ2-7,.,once,CASSPSRDEQYF,TGTGCCAGCTCACCAAGCAGGGACGAGCAGTACTTC
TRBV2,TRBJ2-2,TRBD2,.,CASSRKTSGRVTGELFF,TGTGCCAGCAGCCGCAAGACTAGCGGGAGGGTCACCGGGGAGCTGTTTTTT
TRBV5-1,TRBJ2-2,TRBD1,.,CASSLGQGNGELFF,TGCGCCAGCAGCTTAGGACAGGGAAACGGGGAGCTGTTTTTT
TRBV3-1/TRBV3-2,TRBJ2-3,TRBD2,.,CASSPGTSGPTDTQYF,TGTGCCAGCAGCCCCGGGACTAGCGGCCCCACAGATACGCAGTATTTT
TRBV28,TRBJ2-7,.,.,CASSLTDFYEQYF,TGTGCCAGCAGTTTGACAGATTTCTACGAGCAGTACTTC
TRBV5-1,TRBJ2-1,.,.,CASKIEGGSYNEQFF,TGCGCCAGCAAGATAGAAGGGGGCTCCTACAATGAGCAGTTCTTC
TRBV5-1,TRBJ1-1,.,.,CASSQSQNTEAFF,TGCGCCAGCAGCCAATCACAAAACACTGAAGCTTTCTTT
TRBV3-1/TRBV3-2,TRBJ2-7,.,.,CASSQRGSYEQYF,TGTGCCAGCAGCCAGCGGGGCTCCTACGAGCAGTACTTC
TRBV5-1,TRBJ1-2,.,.,CASSLWQGTTYGYTF,TGCGCCAGCAGCTTGTGGCAGGGGACGACCTATGGCTACACCTTC
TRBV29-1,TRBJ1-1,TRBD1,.,CSARQGNTEAFF,TGCAGCGCACGACAGGGGAACACTGAAGCTTTCTTT
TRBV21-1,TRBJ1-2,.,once,CASITGFGYTF,TGTGCCAGCATCACAGGGTTCGGCTACACCTTC
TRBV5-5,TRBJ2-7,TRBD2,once,CASSREGGTYEQYF,TGTGCCAGCAGCCGCGAGGGAGGGACCTACGAGCAGTACTTC
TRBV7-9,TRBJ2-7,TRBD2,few,CASSLGGRRYEQYF,TGTGCCAGCAGCTTAGGCGGGAGAAGGTACGAGCAGTACTTC
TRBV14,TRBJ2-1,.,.,CASSQAGVHYNEQFF,TGTGCCAGCAGCCAAGCGGGGGTTCACTACAATGAGCAGTTCTTC